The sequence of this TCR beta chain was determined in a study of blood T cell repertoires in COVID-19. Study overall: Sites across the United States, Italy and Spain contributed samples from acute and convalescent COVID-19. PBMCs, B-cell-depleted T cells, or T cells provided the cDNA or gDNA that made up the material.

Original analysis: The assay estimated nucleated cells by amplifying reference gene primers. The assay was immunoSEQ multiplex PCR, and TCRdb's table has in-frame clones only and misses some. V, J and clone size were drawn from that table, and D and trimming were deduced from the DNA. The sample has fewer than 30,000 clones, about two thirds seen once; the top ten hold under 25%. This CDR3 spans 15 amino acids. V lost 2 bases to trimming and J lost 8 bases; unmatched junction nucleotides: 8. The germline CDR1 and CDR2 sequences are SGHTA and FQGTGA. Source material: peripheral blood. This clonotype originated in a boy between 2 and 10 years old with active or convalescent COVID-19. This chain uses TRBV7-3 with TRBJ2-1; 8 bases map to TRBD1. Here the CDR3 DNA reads TGTGCCAGCAGCTTAGAGCCAGGGGGCGCCGATGAGCAGTTCTTC. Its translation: CASSLEPGGADEQFF. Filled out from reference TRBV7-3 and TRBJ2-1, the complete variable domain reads GAGVSQTPSNKVTEKGKYVELRCDPISGHTALYWYRQSLGQGPEFLIYFQGTGAADDSGLPNDRFFAVRPEGSVSTLKIQRTERGDSAVYLCASSLEPGGADEQFFGPGTRLTVL.